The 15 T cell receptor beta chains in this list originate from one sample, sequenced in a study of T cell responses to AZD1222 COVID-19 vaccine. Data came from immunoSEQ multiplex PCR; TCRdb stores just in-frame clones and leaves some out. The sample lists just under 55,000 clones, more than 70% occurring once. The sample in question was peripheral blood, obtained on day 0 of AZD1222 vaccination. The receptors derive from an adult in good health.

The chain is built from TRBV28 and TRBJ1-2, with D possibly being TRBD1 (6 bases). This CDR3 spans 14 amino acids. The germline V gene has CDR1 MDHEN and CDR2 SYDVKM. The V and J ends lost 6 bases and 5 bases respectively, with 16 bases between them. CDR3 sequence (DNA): TGTGCCAGCAGCCCAGCACACAGGGCTTATGGCTACACCTTC. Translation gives CASSPAHRAYGYTF.

CDR3 coding DNA: TGTGCCAGCAGTTATTCCGGACTAGCGGGAGTATACAATGAGCAGTTCTTC. This encodes CASSYSGLAGVYNEQFF. The chain uses TRBV6-2 or TRBV6-3 and TRBJ2-1; 13 nucleotides align to TRBD2. The CDR3 length is 17 residues. The V gene's germline CDR1 is MNHEY and CDR2 SVGEGT. With V trimmed by 3 bases and J by 4 bases, 6 bases remained unmatched.

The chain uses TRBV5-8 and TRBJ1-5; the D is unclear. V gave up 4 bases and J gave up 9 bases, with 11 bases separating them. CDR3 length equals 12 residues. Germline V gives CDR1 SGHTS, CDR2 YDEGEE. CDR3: CASSPGGRPQHF. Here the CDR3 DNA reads TGTGCCAGCAGCCCCGGCGGCCGGCCCCAGCATTTT. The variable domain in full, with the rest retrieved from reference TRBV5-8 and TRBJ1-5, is EAGVTQSPTHLIKTRGQQATLRCSPISGHTSVYWYQQALGLGLQFLLWYDEGEERNRGNFPPRFSGRQFPNYSSELNVNALELEDSALYLCASSPGGRPQHFGDGTRLSIL.

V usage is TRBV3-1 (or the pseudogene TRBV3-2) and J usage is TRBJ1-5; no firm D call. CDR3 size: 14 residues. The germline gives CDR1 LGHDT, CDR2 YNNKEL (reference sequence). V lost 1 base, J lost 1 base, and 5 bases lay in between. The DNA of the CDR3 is TGTGCCAGCAGCCAAGTGGGGAGCAATCAGCCCCAGCATTTT. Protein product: CASSQVGSNQPQHF.

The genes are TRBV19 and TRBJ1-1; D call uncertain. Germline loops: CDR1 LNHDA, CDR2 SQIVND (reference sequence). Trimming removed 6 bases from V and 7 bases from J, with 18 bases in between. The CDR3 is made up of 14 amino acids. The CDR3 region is CASRVSLGSREAFF. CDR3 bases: TGTGCCAGTAGAGTATCGTTGGGGAGTCGTGAAGCTTTCTTT.

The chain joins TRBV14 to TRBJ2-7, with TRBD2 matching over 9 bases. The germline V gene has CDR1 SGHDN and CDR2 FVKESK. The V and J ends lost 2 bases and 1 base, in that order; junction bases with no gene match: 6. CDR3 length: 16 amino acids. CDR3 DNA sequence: TGTGCCAGCAGCCAATTCGATCTAGCGGGGTCCTACGAGCAGTACTTC. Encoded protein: CASSQFDLAGSYEQYF.

The CDR3 sequence is CASSLVWTGSSEAFF. CDR3 DNA: TGTGCCAGCAGCTTAGTTTGGACAGGGAGTTCTGAAGCTTTCTTT. The J gene is TRBJ1-1, the V gene TRBV7-2; 8 bases are shared with TRBD1. CDR3 length: 15 amino acids. Germline V gene sequence: CDR1 SGHTA, CDR2 FQGNSA. Unmatched junction bases numbered 7, after V lost 1 base and J lost 6 bases. Full variable domain (remainder filled in from reference TRBV7-2 and TRBJ1-1): GAGVSQSPSNKVTEKGKDVELRCDPISGHTALYWYRQSLGQGLEFLIYFQGNSAPDKSGLPSDRFSAERTGGSVSTLTIQRTQQEDSAVYLCASSLVWTGSSEAFFGQGTRLTVV.

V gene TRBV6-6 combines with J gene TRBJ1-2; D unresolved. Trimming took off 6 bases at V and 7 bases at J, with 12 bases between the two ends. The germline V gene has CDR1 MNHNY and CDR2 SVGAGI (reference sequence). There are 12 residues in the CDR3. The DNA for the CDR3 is TGTGCCAGCAGCCAACCCGCGGGTGGCTACACCTTC. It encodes CASSQPAGGYTF.

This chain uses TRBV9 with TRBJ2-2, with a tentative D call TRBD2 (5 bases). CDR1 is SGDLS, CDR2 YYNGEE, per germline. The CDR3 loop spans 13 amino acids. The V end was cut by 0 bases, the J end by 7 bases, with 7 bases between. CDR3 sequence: CASSVAADGELFF. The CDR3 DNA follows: TGTGCCAGCAGCGTAGCAGCGGACGGGGAGCTGTTTTTT. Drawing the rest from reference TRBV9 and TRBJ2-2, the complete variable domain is DSGVTQTPKHLITATGQRVTLRCSPRSGDLSVYWYQQSLDQGLQFLIQYYNGEERAKGNILERFSAQQFPDLHSELNLSSLELGDSALYFCASSVAADGELFFGEGSRLTVL.

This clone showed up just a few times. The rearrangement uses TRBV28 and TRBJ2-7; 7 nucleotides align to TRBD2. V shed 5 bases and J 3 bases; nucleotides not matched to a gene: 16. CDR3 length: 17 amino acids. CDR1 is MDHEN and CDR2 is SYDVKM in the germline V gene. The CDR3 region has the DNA TGTGCCAGCAGTGGTCTAAGCGGGACCCGGGCCATCTACGAGCAGTACTTC. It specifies CASSGLSGTRAIYEQYF.

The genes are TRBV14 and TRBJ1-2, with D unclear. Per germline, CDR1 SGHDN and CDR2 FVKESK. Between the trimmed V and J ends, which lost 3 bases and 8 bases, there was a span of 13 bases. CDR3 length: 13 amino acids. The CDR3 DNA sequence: TGTGCCAGCAGCCACAAAATCTCGGCCGGCTACACCTTC. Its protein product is CASSHKISAGYTF.

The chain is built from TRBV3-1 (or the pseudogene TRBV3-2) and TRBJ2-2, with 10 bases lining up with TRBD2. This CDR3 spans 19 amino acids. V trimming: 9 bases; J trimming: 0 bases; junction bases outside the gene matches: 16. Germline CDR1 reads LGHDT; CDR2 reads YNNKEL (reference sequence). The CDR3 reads CARTPGLAAKFANTGELFF. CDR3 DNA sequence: TGTGCCAGGACACCAGGACTAGCGGCCAAGTTCGCGAACACCGGGGAGCTGTTTTTT.

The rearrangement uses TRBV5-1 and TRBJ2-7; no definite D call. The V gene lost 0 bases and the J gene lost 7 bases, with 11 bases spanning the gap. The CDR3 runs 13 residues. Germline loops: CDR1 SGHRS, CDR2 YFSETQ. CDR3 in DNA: TGCGCCAGCAGCTTGGCCTTCGAGACAGAGCAGTACTTC. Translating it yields CASSLAFETEQYF.

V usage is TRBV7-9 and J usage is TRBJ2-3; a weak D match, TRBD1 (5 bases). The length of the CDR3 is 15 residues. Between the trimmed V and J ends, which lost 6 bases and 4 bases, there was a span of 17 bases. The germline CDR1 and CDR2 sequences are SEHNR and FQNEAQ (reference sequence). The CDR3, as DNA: TGTGCCAGCAGGCTGGGGCAGGGCGCGGCAGATACGCAGTATTTT. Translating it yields CASRLGQGAADTQYF.

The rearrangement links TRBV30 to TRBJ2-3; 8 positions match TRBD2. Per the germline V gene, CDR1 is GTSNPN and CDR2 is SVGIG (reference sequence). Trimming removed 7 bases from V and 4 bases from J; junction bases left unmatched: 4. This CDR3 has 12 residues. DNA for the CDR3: TGTGCCTCCGGGAGGGCCTCAGATACGCAGTATTTT. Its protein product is CASGRASDTQYF.